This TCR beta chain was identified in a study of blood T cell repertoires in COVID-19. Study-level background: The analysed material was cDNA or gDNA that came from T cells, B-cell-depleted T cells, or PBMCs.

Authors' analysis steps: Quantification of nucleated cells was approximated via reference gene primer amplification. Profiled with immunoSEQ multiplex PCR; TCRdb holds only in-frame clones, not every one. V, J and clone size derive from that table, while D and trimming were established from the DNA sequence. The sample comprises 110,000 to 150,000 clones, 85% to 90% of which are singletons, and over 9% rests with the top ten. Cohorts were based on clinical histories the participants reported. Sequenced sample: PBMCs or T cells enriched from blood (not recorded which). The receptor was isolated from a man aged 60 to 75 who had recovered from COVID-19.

CDR3 sequence: CAWTSQETQYF. The DNA for the CDR3 is TGTGCCTGGACCTCTCAAGAGACCCAGTACTTC. The chain carries TRBV30 and TRBJ2-5, with D hard to call. The V gene lost 4 bases and the J gene lost 2 bases, with 5 bases spanning the gap. This CDR3 has 11 residues. Germline V gene sequence: CDR1 GTSNPN, CDR2 SVGIG (reference sequence).